These T cell receptor beta chains were read from a single sample in a study of vaccination and CD4 T cells after COVID-19. These receptors' antigens are unknown. One entry per CDR3 protein results from TCRdb running MiXCR on the PCR reads. The sample consists of some 20,000 distinct CDR3 sequences, 40% to 50% of them appearing once. The starting material was CD4+ T cells from blood, cultured in vitro, obtained before SARS-CoV-2 vaccination. The receptors derive from a human donor who received a COVID-19 vaccine. The CDR3 runs from the conserved cysteine through the conserved F or W. The order of the fields is CDR3 protein, CDR3 DNA, J gene, V gene, D gene, clone size. The D gene is left open where the match is weak. Clone size is not always given. Where it is, it says once, few, many or a class for expanded clones.

CDR3 protein: CSARDPRQPNSPLHF
CDR3 DNA: TGCAGTGCTAGAGATCCCCGTCAGCCAAATTCACCCCTCCACTTT
J gene: TRBJ1-6
V gene: TRBV20-1
D gene: .
clone size: few

CDR3 protein: CSAAWDYEQYF
CDR3 DNA: TGCAGTGCGGCATGGGACTACGAGCAGTACTTC
J gene: TRBJ2-7
V gene: TRBV20-1
D gene: .
clone size: .

CDR3 protein: CASSLLEQSLGTQYF
CDR3 DNA: TGCGCCAGCAGCTTGCTCGAACAGTCCCTGGGGACCCAGTACTTC
J gene: TRBJ2-5
V gene: TRBV5-1
D gene: .
clone size: .

CDR3 protein: CVSSLRAVRNTEAFF
CDR3 DNA: TGTGTCAGCAGCCTAAGGGCGGTGCGGAACACTGAAGCTTTCTTT
J gene: TRBJ1-1
V gene: TRBV7-2
D gene: .
clone size: .

CDR3 protein: CASSSQRGQDQPQHF
CDR3 DNA: TGTGCCAGCAGCTCCCAGAGGGGGCAGGATCAGCCCCAGCATTTT
J gene: TRBJ1-5
V gene: TRBV7-2
D gene: TRBD1
clone size: .

CDR3 protein: CASSIGIYTGELFF
CDR3 DNA: TGTGCCAGTAGTATCGGGATTTACACCGGGGAGCTGTTTTTT
J gene: TRBJ2-2
V gene: TRBV19
D gene: .
clone size: .

CDR3 protein: CASKEFRDGGYTF
CDR3 DNA: TGTGCCAGCAAAGAATTCAGGGACGGGGGCTACACCTTC
J gene: TRBJ1-2
V gene: TRBV2
D gene: .
clone size: .

CDR3 protein: CASSGRDRGYQPQHF
CDR3 DNA: TGTGCCAGCAGTGGCCGGGACAGGGGGTATCAGCCCCAGCATTTT
J gene: TRBJ1-5
V gene: TRBV2
D gene: TRBD1
clone size: few

CDR3 protein: CAIRAGGHYGYTF
CDR3 DNA: TGTGCCATCAGGGCAGGGGGTCACTATGGCTACACCTTC
J gene: TRBJ1-2
V gene: TRBV10-3
D gene: TRBD1
clone size: .

CDR3 protein: CSARDLRAGGSYEQYF
CDR3 DNA: TGCAGTGCTAGAGATCTCCGGGCAGGGGGATCCTACGAGCAGTACTTC
J gene: TRBJ2-7
V gene: TRBV20-1
D gene: TRBD1
clone size: few

CDR3 protein: CASSILAGHRGSQPQHF
CDR3 DNA: TGTGCCAGTAGTATCCTAGCAGGGCACAGGGGAAGCCAGCCCCAGCATTTT
J gene: TRBJ1-5
V gene: TRBV19
D gene: TRBD1
clone size: few

CDR3 protein: CASSYSGMGKREQYF
CDR3 DNA: TGTGCCAGCAGTTACTCTGGGATGGGTAAGAGGGAGCAGTACTTC
J gene: TRBJ2-7
V gene: TRBV6-5
D gene: .
clone size: .

CDR3 protein: CSAIRRQNSPLHF
CDR3 DNA: TGCAGTGCTATACGCCGGCAGAATTCACCCCTCCACTTT
J gene: TRBJ1-6
V gene: TRBV20-1
D gene: .
clone size: few

CDR3 protein: CAISDPPQTQGSGNTIYF
CDR3 DNA: TGTGCCATCAGTGACCCCCCCCAAACACAGGGATCTGGAAACACCATATATTTT
J gene: TRBJ1-3
V gene: TRBV10-3
D gene: .
clone size: few

CDR3 protein: CASSERQGAEAFF
CDR3 DNA: TGTGCCAGCAGTGAAAGGCAGGGGGCTGAAGCTTTCTTT
J gene: TRBJ1-1
V gene: TRBV6-1
D gene: TRBD1
clone size: .

CDR3 protein: CASSTGSAGGYTF
CDR3 DNA: TGTGCCAGCAGCACAGGGAGTGCGGGAGGCTACACCTTC
J gene: TRBJ1-2
V gene: TRBV25-1
D gene: .
clone size: .

CDR3 protein: CAWSGRNTEAFF
CDR3 DNA: TGTGCCTGGAGTGGTCGGAACACTGAAGCTTTCTTT
J gene: TRBJ1-1
V gene: TRBV30
D gene: .
clone size: few

CDR3 protein: CASSLAERDTQYF
CDR3 DNA: TGTGCCAGCAGCTTAGCGGAGAGGGATACGCAGTATTTT
J gene: TRBJ2-3
V gene: TRBV7-8
D gene: .
clone size: .

CDR3 protein: CASSGGPGSNTEAFF
CDR3 DNA: TGTGCCAGCAGTGGAGGACCGGGGTCGAACACTGAAGCTTTCTTT
J gene: TRBJ1-1
V gene: TRBV12-3/TRBV12-4
D gene: .
clone size: .

CDR3 protein: CASSLLGEGNQPQHF
CDR3 DNA: TGTGCCAGCAGCTTGTTAGGGGAGGGAAATCAGCCCCAGCATTTT
J gene: TRBJ1-5
V gene: TRBV7-9
D gene: .
clone size: .

CDR3 protein: CAGSEGGNNQPQHF
CDR3 DNA: TGTGCCGGCAGTGAGGGAGGAAACAATCAGCCCCAGCATTTT
J gene: TRBJ1-5
V gene: TRBV6-1
D gene: .
clone size: .

CDR3 protein: CAISRTGNYGYTF
CDR3 DNA: TGTGCCATCAGCCGGACTGGGAACTATGGCTACACCTTC
J gene: TRBJ1-2
V gene: TRBV10-3
D gene: .
clone size: .

CDR3 protein: CASSLVPDRGYNEQFF
CDR3 DNA: TGTGCCAGCAGCTTGGTCCCCGACAGAGGCTACAATGAGCAGTTCTTC
J gene: TRBJ2-1
V gene: TRBV5-8
D gene: .
clone size: .

CDR3 protein: CASSLAPQGLDQPQHF
CDR3 DNA: TGTGCCAGCAGCTTAGCGCCACAGGGCTTAGATCAGCCCCAGCATTTT
J gene: TRBJ1-5
V gene: TRBV7-2
D gene: .
clone size: .

CDR3 protein: CASSVDGAGTVYEQYF
CDR3 DNA: TGTGCCAGCAGCGTAGATGGGGCAGGGACTGTCTACGAGCAGTACTTC
J gene: TRBJ2-7
V gene: TRBV9
D gene: .
clone size: .

CDR3 protein: CASSFLSPSADTQYF
CDR3 DNA: TGTGCCAGCAGCTTCTTGAGCCCCAGTGCAGATACGCAGTATTTT
J gene: TRBJ2-3
V gene: TRBV2
D gene: .
clone size: few

CDR3 protein: CASSLWGSSSLQGGGLFF
CDR3 DNA: TGTGCCAGCAGCTTATGGGGCTCATCTTCACTTCAGGGAGGTGGACTGTTTTTT
J gene: TRBJ1-4
V gene: TRBV7-9
D gene: .
clone size: .

CDR3 protein: CASSPTGSRETQYF
CDR3 DNA: TGTGCCAGCAGCCCGACAGGGAGTAGAGAGACCCAGTACTTC
J gene: TRBJ2-5
V gene: TRBV2
D gene: TRBD1
clone size: .

CDR3 protein: CSARQGNQPQHF
CDR3 DNA: TGCAGTGCTAGACAGGGGAATCAGCCCCAGCATTTT
J gene: TRBJ1-5
V gene: TRBV20-1
D gene: .
clone size: few

CDR3 protein: CASSGITTGELFF
CDR3 DNA: TGTGCCAGCAGCGGCATTACGACCGGGGAGCTGTTTTTT
J gene: TRBJ2-2
V gene: TRBV11-3
D gene: .
clone size: .

CDR3 protein: CASSLNGDTDTQYF
CDR3 DNA: TGTGCCAGCAGCTTAAATGGTGACACAGATACGCAGTATTTT
J gene: TRBJ2-3
V gene: TRBV11-3
D gene: .
clone size: few

CDR3 protein: CAISENREDSPLHF
CDR3 DNA: TGTGCCATCAGTGAGAACAGGGAGGATTCACCCCTCCACTTT
J gene: TRBJ1-6
V gene: TRBV10-3
D gene: .
clone size: .

CDR3 protein: CASSSRVLGEKLFF
CDR3 DNA: TGTGCCAGCAGCTCCAGGGTACTTGGGGAAAAACTGTTTTTT
J gene: TRBJ1-4
V gene: TRBV7-9
D gene: .
clone size: .

CDR3 protein: CASTRLAGNTDTQYF
CDR3 DNA: TGTGCCAGCACTAGACTAGCCGGCAACACAGATACGCAGTATTTT
J gene: TRBJ2-3
V gene: TRBV2
D gene: TRBD2
clone size: .

CDR3 protein: CASSLAGQGQKAKNIQYF
CDR3 DNA: TGCGCCAGCAGCTTGGCGGGACAGGGGCAAAAAGCCAAAAACATTCAGTACTTC
J gene: TRBJ2-4
V gene: TRBV5-1
D gene: TRBD1
clone size: .

CDR3 protein: CASSMVGAGGNNEQFF
CDR3 DNA: TGTGCCAGTAGTATGGTCGGGGCGGGGGGGAACAATGAGCAGTTCTTC
J gene: TRBJ2-1
V gene: TRBV19
D gene: TRBD2
clone size: .

CDR3 protein: CASSRQGRQETQYF
CDR3 DNA: TGTGCCAGTAGTAGACAGGGTCGGCAAGAGACCCAGTACTTC
J gene: TRBJ2-5
V gene: TRBV19
D gene: TRBD1
clone size: .

CDR3 protein: CASSVSFRTNEKLFF
CDR3 DNA: TGTGCCAGCAGCGTCAGTTTTAGGACTAATGAAAAACTGTTTTTT
J gene: TRBJ1-4
V gene: TRBV6-1
D gene: .
clone size: few

CDR3 protein: CAWSVSGQPQHF
CDR3 DNA: TGTGCCTGGAGTGTTTCAGGGCAGCCCCAGCATTTT
J gene: TRBJ1-5
V gene: TRBV30
D gene: .
clone size: .

CDR3 protein: CASSADRISYEQYF
CDR3 DNA: TGTGCCAGCAGCGCGGACAGAATCTCCTACGAGCAGTACTTC
J gene: TRBJ2-7
V gene: TRBV7-2
D gene: .
clone size: once

CDR3 protein: CASSISGGIEETQYF
CDR3 DNA: TGTGCCAGTAGTATTTCCGGGGGCATAGAAGAGACCCAGTACTTC
J gene: TRBJ2-5
V gene: TRBV19
D gene: .
clone size: .

CDR3 protein: CASSDPTGESNQPQHF
CDR3 DNA: TGTGCCAGCAGTGACCCTACAGGGGAGAGCAATCAGCCCCAGCATTTT
J gene: TRBJ1-5
V gene: TRBV6-4
D gene: TRBD1
clone size: .

CDR3 protein: CASSLDRGPHQPQHF
CDR3 DNA: TGTGCCAGCAGCTTAGACAGGGGGCCTCATCAGCCCCAGCATTTT
J gene: TRBJ1-5
V gene: TRBV7-2
D gene: TRBD1
clone size: few

CDR3 protein: CASSQDEGRNTEAFF
CDR3 DNA: TGTGCCAGCAGCCAAGACGAAGGGAGGAACACTGAAGCTTTCTTT
J gene: TRBJ1-1
V gene: TRBV4-2
D gene: .
clone size: few

CDR3 protein: CASVQGASGGSAYF
CDR3 DNA: TGTGCCAGTGTCCAGGGGGCTAGCGGGGGGTCCGCGTACTTC
J gene: TRBJ2-5
V gene: TRBV6-1
D gene: TRBD2
clone size: .

CDR3 protein: CASSIPDRLYNQPQHF
CDR3 DNA: TGTGCCAGTAGTATCCCGGACAGGCTTTACAATCAGCCCCAGCATTTT
J gene: TRBJ1-5
V gene: TRBV19
D gene: TRBD1
clone size: .

CDR3 protein: CASSPRLARETQYF
CDR3 DNA: TGTGCCAGCAGCCCCCGACTAGCGAGGGAGACCCAGTACTTC
J gene: TRBJ2-5
V gene: TRBV7-8
D gene: TRBD2
clone size: .

CDR3 protein: CAGSRLAGDTQYF
CDR3 DNA: TGTGCCGGATCCCGACTAGCCGGGGATACGCAGTATTTT
J gene: TRBJ2-3
V gene: TRBV30
D gene: TRBD2
clone size: .

CDR3 protein: CATSDLFRYTF
CDR3 DNA: TGTGCCACCAGTGATTTGTTCCGCTACACCTTC
J gene: TRBJ1-2
V gene: TRBV24-1
D gene: .
clone size: few

CDR3 protein: CASSEAAGRNVYGYTF
CDR3 DNA: TGTGCCAGCAGTGAAGCGGCCGGCAGGAACGTCTATGGCTACACCTTC
J gene: TRBJ1-2
V gene: TRBV6-1
D gene: .
clone size: once

CDR3 protein: CASSLIGKRGREKLFF
CDR3 DNA: TGTGCCAGCAGCTTAATTGGGAAGAGGGGACGAGAAAAACTGTTTTTT
J gene: TRBJ1-4
V gene: TRBV7-9
D gene: .
clone size: few

CDR3 protein: CASSSTGGTQYF
CDR3 DNA: TGTGCCAGCAGCTCCACGGGCGGGACCCAGTACTTC
J gene: TRBJ2-5
V gene: TRBV11-3
D gene: .
clone size: .

CDR3 protein: CASSFRSGGQETQYF
CDR3 DNA: TGTGCCAGCAGTTTCAGGAGCGGGGGACAAGAGACCCAGTACTTC
J gene: TRBJ2-5
V gene: TRBV6-2/TRBV6-3
D gene: TRBD2
clone size: .